This T cell receptor beta chain was sequenced for a study of CD8+CD57+ T cells in acquired aplastic anemia. Overall study: An average of roughly 3.2 ug of DNA was obtained from sorted CD4+ and CD8+ cells. On average, healthy donors gave 9 million to 11 million reads for CD4+ cells. Overall study findings and caveats: Fewer than 30 shared CD8+ CDR3s appeared highly expressed within patients' immunodominant clones.

Profiling of TCR beta VDJ combinations and CDR3 sequences used genomic DNA as template. TCRdb independently ran MiXCR on the reads; one entry per CDR3 protein. This repertoire shows about 48,000 distinct CDR3 sequences, about 78% found once; its top ten account for 34%. This clonotype was recorded at least ten times. Its matching antigen is unknown. A much larger clonotype is one base distant, so this may be a read error. This receptor was obtained from a human donor in good health, serving as a control. Sequencing was done on a sample of sorted CD4+, CD8+, or CD8+CD57+ T cells (not recorded which) from PBMCs.

CDR3 sequence (DNA): TGTGCCAGCAGTTACGGCGGGACTGGAGGTACGCAGTATTTT. The encoded protein is CASSYGGTGGTQYF. V and J are TRBV6-5 and TRBJ2-3; perhaps TRBD2 as D (6 bases). Germline lookup yields CDR1 MNHEY and CDR2 SVGAGI. The V end was cut by 2 bases, the J end by 8 bases, with 14 bases between. The CDR3 has 14 residues.